The 32 T cell receptor beta chains below all came from one sample that was sequenced in a study of tumor-infiltrating lymphocytes in localized non-small cell lung cancer. Profiled with immunoSEQ multiplex PCR; TCRdb holds only in-frame clones, not every one. The sample carries about 24,000 clones, roughly two thirds recorded once. Input material: lung tumor tissue. These receptors were obtained from a human donor with non-small cell lung cancer.

This chain connects TRBV19 to TRBJ1-1, with D maybe TRBD1 (6 bases). Germline values: CDR1 LNHDA, CDR2 SQIVND (reference sequence). The CDR3 is 12 residues long. V was clipped by 11 bases and J by 5 bases, with 15 bases between them. CDR3 nucleotides: TGTGCCTCGGGACACCGGGGGACTGAAGCTTTCTTT. Translating it yields CASGHRGTEAFF.

CDR3 loop: CASSHGSGANVLTF. The CDR3 nucleotides are TGTGCCAGCAGCCACGGCTCTGGGGCCAACGTCCTGACTTTC. The genes are TRBV4-2 and TRBJ2-6; D gene uncertain. The CDR3 is made up of 14 amino acids. Germline CDR1 LGHNA, CDR2 YNFKEQ. V was cut by 3 bases and J by 0 bases, with 3 bases left in between.

The V gene is TRBV30, the J gene TRBJ1-2, with D unresolved. Trimming removed 5 bases from V and 4 bases from J, with 17 bases in between. The CDR3 has 14 amino acids. Germline V gene sequence: CDR1 GTSNPN, CDR2 SVGIG (reference sequence). CDR3 DNA sequence: TGTGCCTGGGAGGAGAGGGAAGCCGGCTATGGCTACACCTTC. Protein product: CAWEEREAGYGYTF. Full variable domain (remainder filled in from reference TRBV30 and TRBJ1-2): SQTIHQWPATLVQPVGSPLSLECTVEGTSNPNLYWYRQAAGRGLQLLFYSVGIGQISSEVPQNLSASRPQDRQFILSSKKLLLSDSGFYLCAWEEREAGYGYTFGSGTRLTVV.

The chain links TRBV5-4 to TRBJ1-5, with D possibly matching TRBD1 (5 bases). Germline V gives CDR1 SGHNT, CDR2 YYREEE (reference sequence). The CDR3 extends over 13 amino acids. V gave up 0 bases and J gave up 7 bases, with 8 bases separating them. CDR3 sequence (DNA): TGTGCCAGCAGCTTGGCGGGGGAACAGCCCCAGCATTTT. Its protein is CASSLAGEQPQHF.

This rearrangement joins TRBV9 to TRBJ2-2, with a weak D call TRBD2 (7 bases). The CDR3 contains 17 residues. The V gene lost 4 bases and the J gene lost 1 base, with 17 bases spanning the gap. Germline V gives CDR1 SGDLS, CDR2 YYNGEE. In DNA form, the CDR3 reads TGTGCCAGCAGCCCGAGGGGGATAGCGGGGAACACCGGGGAGCTGTTTTTT. It encodes CASSPRGIAGNTGELFF.

This clone was found a few times. This chain connects TRBV4-1 to TRBJ2-3; 8 positions agree with TRBD2. J lost 5 bases, V lost 4 bases, and 11 bases had no gene match. The CDR3 is made up of 16 amino acids. Germline V gives CDR1 MGHRA, CDR2 YSYEKL. The CDR3 DNA reads TGCGCCAGCAGCCGAACGGGGGGGCAGGCGGGAGATACGCAGTATTTT. Protein sequence: CASSRTGGQAGDTQYF.

The chain has TRBV18 and TRBJ2-7; either TRBD1 or TRBD2 may fit D (7 bases each). This CDR3 comprises 15 residues. V was trimmed by 3 bases and J by 2 bases, leaving 14 bases between them. CDR1 KGHSH and CDR2 LQKENI come from the germline V gene. Here the CDR3 DNA reads TGTGCCAGCTCACCCAGCAGGGGGGGGACCTACGAGCAGTACTTC. Translating gives CASSPSRGGTYEQYF.

This clone has only a few counts. V usage is TRBV16 and J usage is TRBJ2-1, with no clear D. Germline CDR1 KGHSY, CDR2 FQNENV. The CDR3 is 14 amino acids. Trimming removed 0 bases from V and 7 bases from J, with 10 bases in between. This chain's CDR3 is CASSQSRGGNEQFF. CDR3 nucleotides: TGTGCCAGCAGCCAATCGAGAGGTGGGAATGAGCAGTTCTTC. The full variable domain, rest sourced from reference TRBV16 and TRBJ2-1, is GEEVAQTPKHLVRGEGQKAKLYCAPIKGHSYVFWYQQVLKNEFKFLISFQNENVFDETGMPKERFSAKCLPNSPCSLEIQATKLEDSAVYFCASSQSRGGNEQFFGPGTRLTVL.

This rearrangement joins TRBV5-1 to TRBJ2-7; 7 bases map to TRBD2. The CDR3 extends over 15 amino acids. J gave up 0 bases and V 4 bases, and 7 bases lay outside the gene matches. Looked up from germline, CDR1 is SGHRS and CDR2 is YFSETQ. CDR3 sequence: CASSPMWTSSYEQYF. The CDR3, as DNA: TGCGCCAGCAGCCCGATGTGGACTAGCTCCTACGAGCAGTACTTC.

J is TRBJ1-1 and V is TRBV19; no clear D gene. The germline V and J ends were trimmed by 5 bases and 4 bases, with 11 bases remaining between them. This CDR3 spans 13 amino acids. In germline, CDR1 is LNHDA, CDR2 SQIVND (reference sequence). The CDR3 is CASSPTRSTEAFF. CDR3 sequence (DNA): TGTGCCAGTAGTCCTACTAGGAGCACTGAAGCTTTCTTT.

In its sample, this clone was seen a few times. The V and J genes are TRBV28 and TRBJ1-2, with 9 bases fitting TRBD1. V was pared by 5 bases and J by 4 bases, with 5 bases of the junction left unmatched. Germline lookup yields CDR1 MDHEN and CDR2 SYDVKM. The CDR3 runs 14 residues. CDR3 nucleotides: TGTGCCAGCAGTCGACAGGGGGATGTCTATGGCTACACCTTC. Residues: CASSRQGDVYGYTF.

This sequence joins TRBV28 and TRBJ1-5; 8 bases are shared with TRBD1. Germline V gives CDR1 MDHEN, CDR2 SYDVKM. Trimming took 3 bases from V and 2 from J; bases not matched to a gene: 3. The CDR3 is made up of 15 amino acids. CDR3 loop: CASSFPQGGNQPQHF. The CDR3 DNA follows: TGTGCCAGCAGTTTCCCACAGGGGGGCAATCAGCCCCAGCATTTT.

In its sample, this clone was seen a few times. The chain couples TRBV10-3 to TRBJ2-1; D gene uncertain. The germline gives CDR1 ENHRY, CDR2 SYGVKD. The V end was cut by 4 bases, the J end by 4 bases, with 11 bases between. The length of the CDR3 is 14 residues. The CDR3, as DNA: TGTGCCATCAGTGCGCAGAACCTATACAATGAGCAGTTCTTC. Its translation is CAISAQNLYNEQFF.

The chain couples TRBV11-3 to TRBJ2-1; TRBD2 matches 10 bases. CDR1 is SGHNT and CDR2 is YENEEA in the germline V gene. Trimming cost V 4 bases and J 8 bases; bases outside gene matches: 2. This CDR3 region has 13 residues. CDR3 DNA: TGTGCCAGCAGCTCCGGGACTAGCGATGAGCAGTTCTTC. It encodes CASSSGTSDEQFF.

The chain recombines TRBV5-6 with TRBJ1-2; no firm D call. The CDR3 covers 14 residues. The V end was cut by 0 bases, the J end by 1 base, with 7 bases between. Germline assignment: CDR1 SGHDT and CDR2 YYEEEE. CDR3 sequence: CASSLGGNNYGYTF. The CDR3 bases are TGTGCCAGCAGCTTGGGTGGGAATAACTATGGCTACACCTTC.

The chain uses TRBV10-2 and TRBJ2-7; D perhaps matches TRBD2 (6 bases). The CDR3 runs to 14 residues. V gave up 6 bases and J gave up 2 bases, with 14 bases separating them. Looked up from germline, CDR1 is WSHSY and CDR2 is SAAADI. This CDR3 reads CASRTGLSTYEQYF. The CDR3 region has the DNA TGCGCCAGCAGGACGGGACTTTCGACCTACGAGCAGTACTTC.

The rearrangement uses TRBV5-5 and TRBJ2-7; D is unresolved. The V end lost 2 bases, the J end lost 4 bases, and 4 bases lay between the germline ends. CDR1 is SGHKS, CDR2 YYEKEE, per germline (reference sequence). The CDR3 is 11 amino acids. For the CDR3, the DNA is TGTGCCAGCAGCTTCAATTACGAGCAGTACTTC. Translated, it gives CASSFNYEQYF. Drawing the rest from reference TRBV5-5 and TRBJ2-7, the complete variable domain is DAGVTQSPTHLIKTRGQQVTLRCSPISGHKSVSWYQQVLGQGPQFIFQYYEKEERGRGNFPDRFSARQFPNYSSELNVNALLLGDSALYLCASSFNYEQYFGPGTRLTVT.

The chain carries TRBV6-5 and TRBJ2-3; 8 bases are a match to TRBD2. The CDR3 length is 16 residues. Trimming removed 0 bases from V and 4 bases from J; junction bases left unmatched: 6. Germline CDR1 and CDR2: MNHEY and SVGAGI. The CDR3 is CASSYSSGRGADTQYF. Written as DNA, the CDR3 is TGTGCCAGCAGTTACTCCAGCGGGAGAGGGGCAGATACGCAGTATTTT.

By proportion, this clone is medium-sized. The V gene is TRBV10-2, the J gene TRBJ2-1; D uncertain. Looked up from germline, CDR1 is WSHSY and CDR2 is SAAADI. The CDR3 loop spans 15 amino acids. The V gene lost 3 bases and the J gene lost 1 base, with 10 bases spanning the gap. CDR3 coding DNA: TGCGCCAGCAGTGATGCCGGTAGATCCTACAATGAGCAGTTCTTC. Its translation: CASSDAGRSYNEQFF.

The rearrangement links TRBV7-2 to TRBJ2-1, with 7 bases aligning to TRBD2. V gave up 5 bases and J gave up 8 bases; unmatched junction bases: 6. CDR3 size: 13 residues. CDR1 is SGHTA, CDR2 FQGNSA, per germline. DNA for the CDR3: TGTGCCAGCAGCGGCGGGAGCGGGGATGAGCAGTTCTTC. Translated, it gives CASSGGSGDEQFF. The full variable domain, in which reference TRBV7-2 and TRBJ2-1 provide the parts outside the CDR3, is GAGVSQSPSNKVTEKGKDVELRCDPISGHTALYWYRQSLGQGLEFLIYFQGNSAPDKSGLPSDRFSAERTGGSVSTLTIQRTQQEDSAVYLCASSGGSGDEQFFGPGTRLTVL.

In this sample, this clone turned up once. This chain connects TRBV5-4 to TRBJ1-1; 10 bases fit TRBD1. V was pared by 4 bases and J by 8 bases, with 14 bases of the junction left unmatched. This CDR3 contains 16 residues. The germline CDR1 and CDR2 sequences are SGHNT and YYREEE (reference sequence). In DNA, the CDR3 is TGTGCCAGCAGCCCTTTCCCCGGGACAGGGGATATGGAAGCTTTCTTT. It translates to CASSPFPGTGDMEAFF.

V and J are TRBV5-4 and TRBJ1-4; TRBD1 might be the D (5 bases). The germline V and J ends were trimmed by 5 bases and 11 bases, with 13 bases remaining between them. CDR1 is SGHNT and CDR2 is YYREEE in the germline V gene (reference sequence). CDR3 length: 12 residues. The CDR3 sequence is CASRLDSGKLFF. In DNA, the CDR3 is TGTGCCAGCAGACTGGACTCAGGGAAACTGTTTTTT.

This clone was counted a single time. The genes are TRBV28 and TRBJ2-2, with TRBD2 as a possible D gene (6 bases). Germline V gene sequence: CDR1 MDHEN, CDR2 SYDVKM. This CDR3 contains 15 residues. The V end was cut by 7 bases, the J end by 0 bases, with 12 bases between. Here the CDR3 reads CASIRDFANTGELFF. CDR3 nucleotides: TGTGCCAGCATCCGGGACTTTGCGAACACCGGGGAGCTGTTTTTT.

This chain uses TRBV19 with TRBJ2-7, with D perhaps TRBD1 (6 bases). There are 14 residues in the CDR3. Deletions cut 5 bases from V and 6 bases from J, with 17 bases between. The germline gives CDR1 LNHDA, CDR2 SQIVND (reference sequence). CDR3 sequence reads: CASSRTASTSEQYF. For the CDR3, the DNA is TGTGCCAGTAGTCGGACAGCGTCTACCTCCGAGCAGTACTTC.

The V and J genes are TRBV28 and TRBJ1-3; a weak D match, TRBD1 (5 bases). The CDR3 totals 13 residues. V gave up 6 bases and J gave up 8 bases, with 14 bases separating them. The germline CDR1 and CDR2 sequences are MDHEN and SYDVKM. CDR3 bases: TGTGCCAGCAGCCCTGGGGCCCTGGACACCATATATTTT. Protein product: CASSPGALDTIYF.

The V and J genes are TRBV7-2 and TRBJ2-5; TRBD2 matches at 7 bases. J was trimmed by 5 bases and V by 2 bases; bases with no gene match: 11. The CDR3 contains 16 residues. Per the germline V gene, CDR1 is SGHTA and CDR2 is FQGNSA. The CDR3 bases are TGTGCCAGCAGCTTATATAGCTTGGCGGGAGTGGAGACCCAGTACTTC. Protein sequence: CASSLYSLAGVETQYF.

This clone was seen more than once but under ten times. V gene TRBV11-2 combines with J gene TRBJ1-2; 7 bases line up with TRBD1. The CDR3 runs 13 residues. CDR1 SGHAT and CDR2 FQNNGV come from the germline V gene. The V gene end was trimmed by 5 bases and the J gene end by 10 bases; junction bases not matched to a gene: 10. For the CDR3, the DNA is TGTGCCAGCAGCGCGGACAGGTCCCCTTACTACACCTTC. This codes for CASSADRSPYYTF.

The J gene is TRBJ1-2, the V gene TRBV11-2; D uncertain. This CDR3 contains 15 residues. V lost 0 bases and J lost 8, with 16 bases in between. Germline V CDR1 and CDR2: SGHAT, FQNNGV. CDR3: CASSLDLGIAGGYTF. CDR3 nucleotide sequence: TGTGCCAGCAGCTTAGATCTAGGGATTGCGGGAGGCTACACCTTC.

The chain joins TRBV5-6 to TRBJ2-7; 9 bases line up with TRBD2. CDR3 length equals 16 residues. Trimming at V came to 2 bases and at J to 3 bases, leaving 9 bases not matched to a gene. Germline V gene lookup returns CDR1 SGHDT and CDR2 YYEEEE. CDR3 protein: CASSLGVAGAIYEQYF. The DNA for the CDR3 is TGTGCCAGCAGCTTAGGGGTAGCGGGAGCAATCTACGAGCAGTACTTC.

This clone was observed once. This chain links TRBV6-1 with TRBJ1-5; possible D gene TRBD1, 5 bases. Germline values: CDR1 MNHNS, CDR2 SASEGT. V was clipped by 4 bases and J by 7 bases, with 11 bases between them. The CDR3 is 13 amino acids. The CDR3 DNA is TGTGCCAGCAGTGTTGATAGGGGCCAGCCCCAGCATTTT. Translating it yields CASSVDRGQPQHF.

The rearrangement links TRBV2 to TRBJ2-3; TRBD1 agrees at 8 bases. This CDR3 has 16 amino acids. Germline assignment: CDR1 SNHLY and CDR2 FYNNEI. After removal of 4 bases from V and 0 bases from J, the junction contained 6 bases not matched to a gene. In nucleotides, the CDR3 is TGTGCCAGCAGTGTACAGGGGGACGTGAGCACAGATACGCAGTATTTT. Protein: CASSVQGDVSTDTQYF.

In its sample, this clone was seen a few times. J is TRBJ1-5 and V is TRBV12-5; D not resolved. Germline V gene lookup returns CDR1 LGHNT and CDR2 FRNRAP. V lost 7 bases to trimming and J lost 4 bases, with 11 bases between them. The CDR3 sequence is 13 residues long. The DNA of the CDR3 is TGTGCTAGTGTGCTGCAGGAGAATCAGCCCCAGCATTTT. Translation gives CASVLQENQPQHF.